Listed here are 32 T cell receptor beta chains from one sample, sequenced in a study of T cells after yellow fever vaccination. TCRdb analysed the 5' RACE reads with MiXCR anew, one entry per CDR3 protein. The sample carries some 49,000 distinct CDR3 sequences, around 6.5% recorded once. The sequenced sample was PBMCs, either bulk or a sorted T-cell subset (CD4+, CD8+, memory, or dextramer-sorted; not recorded which), obtained 45 days after the yellow fever booster vaccination. Source of these receptors: a man aged 25 to 40 who received the YFV17D yellow fever vaccine.

The gene calls are TRBV4-1 and TRBJ2-5, with TRBD2 matching over 11 bases. With V trimmed by 1 base and J by 2 bases, 18 bases remained unmatched. The germline V gene has CDR1 MGHRA and CDR2 YSYEKL. The CDR3 consists of 21 residues. This CDR3 reads CASSQVGQGGLAAMGQETQYF. CDR3 nucleotides: TGCGCCAGCAGCCAAGTAGGGCAAGGGGGACTAGCGGCCATGGGACAAGAGACCCAGTACTTC.

Only a few counts were recorded for this clonotype. The gene calls are TRBV15 and TRBJ2-2; D unclear. Trimming took 3 bases from V and 6 from J, leaving 20 bases between them. The CDR3 is 17 residues long. The V gene's germline CDR1 is LNHNV and CDR2 YYDKDF (reference sequence). CDR3 sequence: CATSSPPSGRVAGELFF. The CDR3 DNA reads TGTGCCACCAGCAGCCCCCCTTCGGGTAGAGTGGCCGGGGAGCTGTTTTTT.

This clonotype was recorded at least ten times. The chain carries TRBV30 and TRBJ2-7; 7 nucleotides line up with TRBD2. V gave up 3 bases and J gave up 1 base; unmatched junction bases: 3. This CDR3 is 13 amino acids long. Germline-derived CDR1 and CDR2 are GTSNPN and SVGIG (reference sequence). The CDR3 loop is CAWRASGSYEQYF. In DNA, the CDR3 is TGTGCCTGGAGGGCTAGCGGATCCTACGAGCAGTACTTC.

At least ten counts were recorded for this clonotype. V is TRBV29-1 and J is TRBJ1-5; D remains unclear. This CDR3 is 14 amino acids long. Germline V gives CDR1 SQVTM, CDR2 ANQGSEA. Trimming took 6 bases from V and 5 from J, leaving 17 bases between them. CDR3 in DNA: TGCAGCGTCACTGAGGACTCCCCCGATCAGCCCCAGCATTTT. This translates into CSVTEDSPDQPQHF.

V usage is TRBV12-3 or TRBV12-4 and J usage is TRBJ2-2; 9 bases agree with TRBD1. This CDR3 comprises 16 residues. Trimming at V came to 6 bases and at J to 1 base, leaving 6 bases not matched to a gene. CDR3 in amino acids: CASRRPGQGNTGELFF. The CDR3 DNA sequence: TGTGCCAGCAGACGACCGGGACAGGGGAACACCGGGGAGCTGTTTTTT.

By sample fraction, this clonotype is medium-sized (0.01 to 0.1%). The chain combines TRBV5-5 with TRBJ2-1; TRBD2 is a possible D gene (5 bases). The CDR3 has 14 amino acids. Looked up from germline, CDR1 is SGHKS and CDR2 is YYEKEE (reference sequence). V shed 2 bases and J shed 0 bases, with 6 bases lying between them. The CDR3 here is CASSFRGSYNEQFF. The CDR3 DNA reads as TGTGCCAGCAGCTTTCGGGGCTCCTACAATGAGCAGTTCTTC.

This clonotype was counted only a few times. CDR3 residues: CASSSGGGSWEQYF. CDR3 nucleotide sequence: TGTGCCAGCAGCTCGGGAGGGGGGTCTTGGGAGCAGTACTTC. J is TRBJ2-7 and V is TRBV7-2; 8 nucleotides agree with TRBD2. CDR3 length equals 14 residues. V was pared by 4 bases and J by 7 bases, with 9 bases of the junction left unmatched. Germline CDR1 reads SGHTA; CDR2 reads FQGNSA.

This clonotype was seen at least ten times. This chain connects TRBV3-1 to TRBJ2-2, with TRBD2 identical over 11 bases. Trimming cost V 0 bases and J 6 bases; bases outside gene matches: 3. The CDR3 is 16 amino acids. The germline V gene has CDR1 LGHDT and CDR2 YNNKEL (reference sequence). CDR3 sequence (DNA): TGTGCCAGCAGCCAAGATCCGGGACTAGCGGCCGGGGAGCTGTTTTTT. Amino acid sequence: CASSQDPGLAAGELFF.

The chain joins TRBV20-1 to TRBJ1-1, with a tentative D call TRBD1 (5 bases). The V and J ends lost 5 bases and 11 bases respectively, with 18 bases between them. Germline CDR1 and CDR2: DFQATT and SNEGSKA (reference sequence). This CDR3 comprises 12 residues. The CDR3 here is CSAGSGDLLAFF. In DNA, the CDR3 is TGCAGTGCTGGCTCCGGGGACTTACTGGCTTTCTTT.

The chain is built from TRBV20-1 and TRBJ2-7, with D possibly TRBD1 on 6 matching bases. Trimming shortened V by 5 bases and J by 4 bases, and 9 bases separated the two germline ends. The germline V gene has CDR1 DFQATT and CDR2 SNEGSKA (reference sequence). The CDR3 consists of 11 residues. CDR3 in amino acids: CSALQGYEQYF. In nucleotides, the CDR3 is TGCAGTGCTCTACAGGGTTACGAGCAGTACTTC.

This clonotype was recorded many times. V usage is TRBV25-1 and J usage is TRBJ1-6; TRBD1 matches 7 bases. CDR1 is MGHDK and CDR2 is SYGVNS in the germline V gene. V gave up 4 bases and J gave up 7 bases; unmatched junction bases: 22. This CDR3 comprises 20 residues. In DNA form, the CDR3 reads TGTGCCAGCAGTGGTACAGGGACAGCTGGCCAATGGGTGAAAAATTCACCCCTCCACTTT. As protein: CASSGTGTAGQWVKNSPLHF.

This clonotype was recorded many times. The chain carries TRBV24-1 and TRBJ2-1, with a tentative D call TRBD2 (6 bases). CDR1 and CDR2 from the germline V gene are KGHDR and SFDVKD. Trimming removed 1 base from V and 9 bases from J, with 12 bases in between. The length of the CDR3 is 14 residues. The CDR3 here is CATSDFTGGGEQFF. The CDR3 DNA sequence: TGTGCCACCAGTGATTTCACCGGGGGAGGTGAGCAGTTCTTC.

The chain combines TRBV5-1 with TRBJ2-7; D gene ambiguous. CDR1 is SGHRS, CDR2 YFSETQ, per germline. The CDR3 consists of 13 residues. V was clipped by 1 base and J by 4 bases, with 9 bases between them. Written as DNA, the CDR3 is TGCGCCAGCAGCTTGTTTTCCGAATACGAGCAGTACTTC. This translates into CASSLFSEYEQYF. Full variable domain (rest looked up from reference TRBV5-1 and TRBJ2-7): KAGVTQTPRYLIKTRGQQVTLSCSPISGHRSVSWYQQTPGQGLQFLFEYFSETQRNKGNFPGRFSGRQFSNSRSEMNVSTLELGDSALYLCASSLFSEYEQYFGPGTRLTVT.

This clonotype was detected many times. This rearrangement joins TRBV7-2 to TRBJ2-5, with 7 positions matching TRBD1. After removal of 2 bases from V and 5 bases from J, the junction contained 5 bases not matched to a gene. CDR3 length equals 14 residues. Germline V gene sequence: CDR1 SGHTA, CDR2 FQGNSA. CDR3 loop: CASSLLRQGETQYF. The CDR3 DNA reads as TGTGCCAGCAGCTTACTTCGACAGGGTGAGACCCAGTACTTC.

The sample holds many counts of this clonotype. The chain recombines TRBV6-5 with TRBJ2-5; D remains unclear. V was cut by 5 bases and J by 2 bases, with 9 bases left in between. The CDR3 spans 13 residues. In germline, CDR1 is MNHEY, CDR2 SVGAGI. The CDR3 coding sequence is TGTGCCAGCAGTAACCAAGTACAAGAGACCCAGTACTTC. It yields the protein CASSNQVQETQYF.

This clonotype was observed at least ten times. V is TRBV12-3 or TRBV12-4 and J is TRBJ1-1, with D hard to call. CDR3 length: 14 residues. V dropped 1 base and J dropped 1 base, with 7 bases sitting between them. The CDR3 coding sequence is TGTGCCAGCAGTTTAGGGCAGCCGAACACTGAAGCTTTCTTT. Its protein product is CASSLGQPNTEAFF.

The CDR3 loop is CSASLWEVRYNEQFF. In nucleotides, the CDR3 is TGCAGTGCTAGTCTGTGGGAGGTCCGTTACAATGAGCAGTTCTTC. This chain joins TRBV20-1 and TRBJ2-1; maybe TRBD2 (6 bases). CDR1 and CDR2 from the germline V gene are DFQATT and SNEGSKA (reference sequence). V lost 3 bases and J 4 bases, leaving 16 bases between the germline ends. The CDR3 totals 15 residues.

This clonotype was detected many times. The rearrangement links TRBV18 to TRBJ2-7; the match to TRBD2 covers 10 bases. The junction had 5 bases not matched to a gene; V was cut back by 4 bases and J by 5 bases. The germline V gene has CDR1 KGHSH and CDR2 LQKENI. The CDR3 is made up of 14 amino acids. The CDR3 nucleotides are TGTGCCAGCTCACGAGGGACTAGCGTCCACGAGCAGTACTTC. It translates to CASSRGTSVHEQYF.

This clonotype was observed at least ten times. The chain uses TRBV10-3 and TRBJ2-2; the D gene is possibly TRBD1 (6 bases). V was trimmed by 8 bases and J by 0 bases, leaving 7 bases between them. This CDR3 spans 13 amino acids. Germline V gives CDR1 ENHRY, CDR2 SYGVKD. CDR3 region: CAIGTPNTGELFF. CDR3 in DNA: TGTGCCATCGGGACACCGAACACCGGGGAGCTGTTTTTT.

The chain joins TRBV5-1 to TRBJ1-1; D is perhaps TRBD1 (5 bases). The germline CDR1 and CDR2 sequences are SGHRS and YFSETQ. The CDR3 has 15 residues. V was pared by 5 bases and J by 1 base, with 15 bases between. CDR3 amino acids: CASRPQTGANTEAFF. CDR3 DNA: TGCGCCAGCAGGCCTCAAACTGGGGCGAACACTGAAGCTTTCTTT.

This clonotype was recorded many times. The chain recombines TRBV6-6 with TRBJ2-1, with D possibly matching TRBD2 (7 bases). The CDR3 sequence is 11 residues long. Germline CDR1 MNHNY, CDR2 SVGAGI (reference sequence). V lost 8 bases, J lost 11 bases, and 13 bases lay in between. The CDR3 nucleotides are TGTGCCAGCGGGGGGGACATGAAGCAGTTCTTC. Translating it yields CASGGDMKQFF.

This clonotype was seen many times. The J gene is TRBJ1-2, the V gene TRBV23-1; no firm D call. TRBV23-1 is assigned to the ORF class and has an uncertain function. The V end lost 6 bases, the J end lost 1 base, and 15 bases lay between the germline ends. CDR3 length: 15 amino acids. Here the CDR3 reads CASSHQGPDNYGYTF. In DNA form, the CDR3 reads TGCGCCAGCAGCCACCAAGGCCCGGATAACTATGGCTACACCTTC.

This clonotype was seen ten or more times. The gene calls are TRBV29-1 and TRBJ2-7, with 11 bases aligning to TRBD2. With 4 bases clipped from V and 3 bases from J, the junction kept 5 bases outside the gene matches. Germline CDR1 reads SQVTM; CDR2 reads ANQGSEA. The CDR3 extends over 14 amino acids. CDR3 sequence reads: CSVAVGTSGYEQYF. In DNA form, the CDR3 reads TGCAGCGTTGCGGTGGGGACTAGCGGCTACGAGCAGTACTTC.

In this sample, this clonotype turned up many times. The gene calls are TRBV18 and TRBJ2-6, with D tentatively TRBD1 (6 bases). The CDR3 is 18 amino acids. The germline V and J ends were trimmed by 5 bases and 0 bases, with 17 bases remaining between them. Germline V gene sequence: CDR1 KGHSH, CDR2 LQKENI. The CDR3 coding sequence is TGTGCCAGCTCATCGGACGGGACATGGTACTCTGGGGCCAACGTCCTGACTTTC. Its translation: CASSSDGTWYSGANVLTF.

The rearrangement links TRBV7-3 to TRBJ2-2; D call uncertain. The CDR3 totals 16 residues. CDR1 is SGHTA and CDR2 is FQGTGA in the germline V gene. Trimming stripped 3 bases from V and 7 bases from J, with 18 bases between. CDR3 sequence reads: CASSFSTRPGYGELFF. For the CDR3, the DNA is TGTGCCAGCAGCTTTAGTACACGGCCCGGTTACGGGGAGCTGTTTTTT.

This clonotype was detected many times. V usage is TRBV6-5 and J usage is TRBJ1-4; D ambiguous. V was pared by 4 bases and J by 4 bases, with 10 bases between. CDR1 and CDR2 (germline): MNHEY, SVGAGI. The CDR3 loop spans 14 amino acids. The CDR3 DNA reads as TGTGCCAGCAGTTCCAGGTTCGATAATGAAAAACTGTTTTTT. This sequence encodes CASSSRFDNEKLFF.

There are a few counts of this clonotype. This chain joins TRBV12-3 or TRBV12-4 and TRBJ2-5; D call uncertain. V was cut by 7 bases and J by 4 bases, with 10 bases left in between. This CDR3 is 12 amino acids long. CDR3 sequence reads: CASTTGGETQYF. The CDR3 DNA reads TGTGCCAGCACCACCGGCGGAGAGACCCAGTACTTC.

The chain recombines TRBV29-1 with TRBJ2-2, with D hard to call. The length of the CDR3 is 13 residues. CDR1 and CDR2 (germline): SQVTM, ANQGSEA. Trimming took 8 bases from V and 3 from J, leaving 13 bases between them. This CDR3 is CSFRKGYTGELFF. The CDR3 nucleotides read TGCAGCTTCAGGAAGGGCTACACCGGGGAGCTGTTTTTT.

This clonotype showed up just a few times. V usage is TRBV18 and J usage is TRBJ1-2, with unresolved D. The CDR3 totals 14 residues. Per the germline V gene, CDR1 is KGHSH and CDR2 is LQKENI. With 3 bases removed from V and 3 bases from J, the gap between germline ends came to 11 bases. The CDR3 spells CASSPGAADYGYTF. For the CDR3, the DNA is TGTGCCAGCTCACCTGGCGCGGCAGACTATGGCTACACCTTC.

This clonotype was seen only a few times. The V and J genes are TRBV9 and TRBJ2-3; D could derive from TRBD1 or TRBD2 (6 bases each). The CDR3 sequence is 15 residues long. Trimming shortened V by 5 bases and J by 4 bases, and 17 bases separated the two germline ends. Germline V gene data show CDR1 as SGDLS and CDR2 as YYNGEE. The CDR3, as DNA: TGTGCCAGCAGTTATAGCGGTCCAGGGGCAGATACGCAGTATTTT. It specifies CASSYSGPGADTQYF.

This clonotype was seen more than once but under ten times. The chain combines TRBV5-1 with TRBJ1-1; 9 bases line up with TRBD1. V lost 3 bases to trimming and J lost 6 bases; unmatched junction nucleotides: 6. This CDR3 has 14 amino acids. Per germline, CDR1 SGHRS and CDR2 YFSETQ. CDR3 sequence (DNA): TGCGCCAGCAGCTCGGTACAGGGGGCGGCTGAAGCTTTCTTT. This sequence encodes CASSSVQGAAEAFF.

This clonotype was observed many times. The chain has TRBV6-5 and TRBJ2-7; D possibly corresponds to TRBD1 (5 bases). Trimming pared 2 bases from V and 0 bases from J, leaving 8 bases between. Germline CDR1 is MNHEY and CDR2 is SVGAGI. The CDR3 totals 14 residues. The CDR3 DNA reads as TGTGCCAGCAGTTACCTCACAGGCTCCTACGAGCAGTACTTC. It specifies CASSYLTGSYEQYF.